The following is a T cell receptor beta chain sequence with its context. The CDR3 is 12 amino acids. Germline values: CDR1 MNHEY, CDR2 SMNVEV (reference sequence). Trimming pared 6 bases from V and 2 bases from J, leaving 8 bases between. The data belong to a study of technical replicates of blood from a handful of donors. Here immunoSEQ multiplex PCR was the method, and the copy in TCRdb shows in-frame clones only, minus some. The sample shows approximately 85,000 clones, about 90% of them seen only once. Sequences were obtained from T cells isolated from PBMCs. The chain recombines TRBV27 with TRBJ2-7; no clear D gene. The sequence came from a human donor in good health. The CDR3 protein is CASRSVTYEQYF. CDR3 in DNA: TGTGCCAGCAGATCGGTCACCTACGAGCAGTACTTC.